This T cell receptor (beta chain) was sequenced during a study of cytomegalovirus exposure and HLA in healthy donors. As for the study in general: Of the donors genotyped, approximately 400 in all, 80% to 85% fell in the Caucasian-associated ancestry cluster.

Study-wide results and limits: According to the study, roughly 160 TCR beta chains were cytomegalovirus-associated.

Researchers ran the PCR with 60 Vbeta and 13 Jbeta primers. Libraries were prepared by immunoSEQ multiplex PCR; TCRdb keeps only in-frame clonotypes and omits some of them. The table lists some 150,000 clones, about 76% of them singletons. Comments on this clone: Antigen unknown.

V shed 0 bases, J shed 6 bases, and the junction held 11 bases outside the gene matches. The CDR3 extends over 16 amino acids. Germline-derived CDR1 and CDR2 are SGDLS and YYNGEE. The sequenced material came from PBMCs. The chain uses TRBV9 and TRBJ2-7; 8 nucleotides line up with TRBD2. This clonotype was sampled from a human donor in good health. The CDR3 coding sequence is TGTGCCAGCAGCGTAGCGGGAGGGGGACTCCCGGGCGAGCAGTACTTC. Translation gives CASSVAGGGLPGEQYF. Full variable domain (outside the CDR3, taken from reference TRBV9 and TRBJ2-7): DSGVTQTPKHLITATGQRVTLRCSPRSGDLSVYWYQQSLDQGLQFLIQYYNGEERAKGNILERFSAQQFPDLHSELNLSSLELGDSALYFCASSVAGGGLPGEQYFGPGTRLTVT.